This is a list of T cell receptor beta chains from one sample in a study of T-cell memory formation after mild COVID-19. TCRdb independently ran MiXCR on the 5' RACE reads; one entry per CDR3 protein. The table lists around 410,000 distinct CDR3 sequences, around 22% of them singletons. What was sequenced was PBMCs or a T cell subset sorted from them (not recorded which). The receptors here all came from an adult woman who had mild COVID-19 (a few samples of this study predate the infection). Cell type and time point are not known. The CDR3 runs from the conserved cysteine through the conserved F or W.

j_gene	len	v_gene	CDR3aa
TRBJ1-5	18	TRBV20-1	CSARDRPLRGEGNQPQHF
TRBJ2-5	15	TRBV7-9	CASSLTGGSQETQYF
TRBJ2-1	14	TRBV7-7	CASSPGTDSFEQFF
TRBJ1-6	16	TRBV9	CASSAGQGAYYSPLHF
TRBJ1-1	12	TRBV7-6	CASSFSGGQAFF
TRBJ1-1	14	TRBV27	CASSLSRVVAEAFF
TRBJ1-5	17	TRBV12-5	CASGLVYGGGYNQPQHF
TRBJ2-3	14	TRBV6-1	CASSGGRDADTQYF
TRBJ1-1	13	TRBV12-3/TRBV12-4	CASSLGLNTEAFF
TRBJ1-2	12	TRBV27	CASSLRGQGYTF
TRBJ2-1	18	TRBV7-8	CASSPRRLAGGSYNEQFF
TRBJ2-7	11	TRBV29-1	CSVELSYEQYF
TRBJ2-1	16	TRBV5-1	CASSLVLAGGAHEQFF
TRBJ2-1	14	TRBV12-3/TRBV12-4	CASEGAGGQYEQFF
TRBJ2-2	16	TRBV7-2	CASSSSGFANTGELFF
TRBJ2-5	13	TRBV24-1	CATSGGKGETQYF
TRBJ2-7	14	TRBV5-5	CASRYTPSMDEQYF
TRBJ2-1	13	TRBV10-1	CVPGTGGHNEQFF
TRBJ2-7	14	TRBV20-1	CSVERERGFYEQYF
TRBJ2-3	15	TRBV12-3/TRBV12-4	CASSIKQGGTDTQYF
TRBJ2-3	12	TRBV20-1	CSASGSTDTQYF
TRBJ1-5	15	TRBV12-3/TRBV12-4	CASSLLTGNNQPQHF
TRBJ2-5	15	TRBV7-2	CASSLGLAGPETQYF
TRBJ2-3	15	TRBV3-1	CASSQGDGFTDTQYF
TRBJ2-1	14	TRBV3-1	CASSLAGVHNEQFF
TRBJ2-3	15	TRBV7-3	CASSPDSLGTDTQYF